A selection of T cell receptor beta chains follows, all from one sample in a study of T cells after yellow fever vaccination. TCRdb reprocessed the 5' RACE reads via MiXCR and lists one record per CDR3 protein. The sample consists of tens of thousands of distinct CDR3 sequences, approximately 6.5% of them appearing once. The sequences come from CD8+ T cells sorted from PBMCs, collected more than 4 days after the first yellow fever vaccination. These receptors originate from a man aged 18 to 29 who received the YFV17D yellow fever vaccine. The CDR3 runs from the conserved cysteine through the conserved F or W. The D gene is left open where the match is weak. Rows may omit the clone size; those that give it use once, few, many or a size class.

D gene	CDR3 length	clone size	V gene	J gene	CDR3 protein	CDR3 DNA
-	15	few	TRBV10-1	TRBJ1-1	CASSDMVAWGTEAFF	TGCGCCAGCAGTGACATGGTGGCCTGGGGCACTGAAGCTTTCTTT
TRBD1	15	many	TRBV6-5	TRBJ1-1	CASSYSAGGYTEAFF	TGTGCCAGCAGTTACTCGGCAGGGGGCTACACTGAAGCTTTCTTT
-	16	-	TRBV4-3	TRBJ1-1	CASSQEALLMNTEAFF	TGCGCCAGCAGCCAAGAGGCACTCCTAATGAACACTGAAGCTTTCTTT
-	13	many	TRBV6-1	TRBJ1-6	CASSTFGVSPLHF	TGTGCCAGCAGTACCTTCGGCGTTTCACCCCTCCACTTT
TRBD2	16	-	TRBV13	TRBJ2-3	CASSPKPSGGTDTQYF	TGTGCCAGCAGCCCAAAGCCTAGCGGGGGCACAGATACGCAGTATTTT
-	16	few	TRBV7-3	TRBJ2-1	CASSLFRAGSYNEQFF	TGTGCCAGCAGCTTATTTAGGGCAGGCTCCTACAATGAGCAGTTCTTC
TRBD1	19	-	TRBV4-2	TRBJ2-3	CASPPGGHHRADSTDTQYF	TGTGCCAGCCCTCCAGGGGGACACCACCGCGCGGATAGCACAGATACGCAGTATTTT
TRBD2	17	few	TRBV7-2	TRBJ2-1	CASSLGRGSGGAGEQFF	TGTGCCAGCAGCTTAGGTCGCGGAAGCGGGGGGGCCGGTGAGCAGTTCTTC
TRBD2	18	few	TRBV11-1	TRBJ2-5	CASSSRTSGVWYQETQYF	TGTGCCAGCAGCTCCCGGACTAGCGGGGTCTGGTACCAAGAGACCCAGTACTTC
-	13	-	TRBV13	TRBJ2-5	CASSLGFSETQYF	TGTGCCAGCAGCTTAGGTTTTTCGGAGACCCAGTACTTC
-	16	few	TRBV4-3	TRBJ2-2	CASSQDPQGRDGELFF	TGCGCCAGCAGCCAAGATCCCCAGGGTCGGGACGGGGAGCTGTTTTTT
-	12	many	TRBV2	TRBJ1-4	CASAGANEKLFF	TGTGCCAGCGCTGGGGCTAATGAAAAACTGTTTTTT
TRBD1	15	many	TRBV4-1	TRBJ2-1	CASSHDRDLYNEQFF	TGCGCCAGCAGCCATGACAGGGACCTCTACAATGAGCAGTTCTTC
TRBD2	16	-	TRBV27	TRBJ2-3	CASSPLTSLGTDTQYF	TGTGCCAGCAGTCCTCTGACTAGCTTAGGTACAGATACGCAGTATTTT
-	13	few	TRBV5-4	TRBJ2-5	CASENRVQETQYF	TGTGCCAGCGAAAATAGGGTCCAAGAGACCCAGTACTTC
-	15	-	TRBV7-3	TRBJ2-3	CASSPGRGSTDTQNF	TGTGCCAGCAGCCCGGGAAGGGGGTCCACAGATACGCAGAATTTT
-	15	-	TRBV4-1	TRBJ1-2	CASSLTRTANYGYTF	TGCGCCAGCAGCCTAACGAGGACAGCTAACTATGGCTACACCTTC
-	15	many	TRBV5-1	TRBJ2-7	CASSLVAGANHEQYF	TGCGCCAGCAGCTTGGTCGCCGGGGCGAATCACGAGCAGTACTTC
-	10	-	TRBV25-1	TRBJ1-2	CASNSGGYTF	TGTGCCAGCAACAGCGGGGGCTACACCTTC
-	12	few	TRBV7-2	TRBJ2-1	CASSLPKGEQFF	TGTGCCAGCAGCCTCCCCAAAGGTGAGCAGTTCTTC
TRBD1	15	many	TRBV4-1	TRBJ1-1	CASSQPGQGNTEAFF	TGCGCCAGCAGCCAACCGGGACAGGGGAACACTGAAGCTTTCTTT
TRBD2	13	few	TRBV20-1	TRBJ2-3	CSAQSGVTDTQYF	TGCAGTGCTCAGAGCGGGGTTACAGATACGCAGTATTTT
-	14	-	TRBV27	TRBJ1-2	CASSLGGASYGYTF	TGTGCCAGCAGTTTAGGAGGGGCCAGCTATGGCTACACCTTC
TRBD1	16	many	TRBV6-5	TRBJ2-7	CASSYSPDRSSYEQYF	TGTGCCAGCAGTTACTCTCCGGACAGGAGCTCCTACGAGCAGTACTTC
-	15	once	TRBV24-1	TRBJ2-1	CATSDLGRDLNEQFF	TGTGCCACCAGTGATTTGGGCCGGGACCTCAATGAGCAGTTCTTC
-	14	many	TRBV6-5	TRBJ2-5	CASRTTGFQETQYF	TGTGCCAGCAGAACTACAGGGTTCCAAGAGACCCAGTACTTC
-	13	-	TRBV5-6	TRBJ2-5	CASSQTYQETQYF	TGTGCCAGCAGCCAAACGTACCAAGAGACCCAGTACTTC
TRBD2	16	few	TRBV3-1	TRBJ2-1	CASSLASGVYYNEQFF	TGTGCCAGCAGCCTGGCCAGCGGGGTATACTACAATGAGCAGTTCTTC
TRBD1	14	-	TRBV6-5	TRBJ1-4	CASTGGHGNEKLFF	TGTGCCAGCACAGGGGGCCACGGTAATGAAAAACTGTTTTTT
-	17	medium-sized	TRBV7-9	TRBJ1-5	CASSRYEGGYSNQPQHF	TGTGCCAGCAGCCGTTACGAGGGCGGTTATAGCAATCAGCCCCAGCATTTT
TRBD2	17	many	TRBV4-1	TRBJ2-3	CASSRKGAGASTDTQYF	TGCGCCAGCAGCCGAAAGGGAGCGGGGGCTAGCACAGATACGCAGTATTTT
-	14	-	TRBV9	TRBJ1-1	CASSPRTQNTEAFF	TGTGCCAGCAGCCCCCGGACCCAGAACACTGAAGCTTTCTTT
TRBD1	16	many	TRBV4-1	TRBJ2-3	CASSLRQGKMTDTQYF	TGCGCCAGCAGCCTGCGACAGGGCAAGATGACAGATACGCAGTATTTT
TRBD2	16	few	TRBV9	TRBJ2-2	CASSPAGDANTGELFF	TGTGCCAGCAGTCCAGCGGGAGACGCGAACACCGGGGAGCTGTTTTTT
-	19	few	TRBV4-3	TRBJ2-7	CASSQDRTEIWQGTYEQYF	TGCGCCAGCAGCCAGGATCGCACGGAGATTTGGCAGGGTACCTACGAGCAGTACTTC
-	13	many	TRBV5-1	TRBJ2-7	CASREGPTYEQYF	TGCGCCAGCAGAGAGGGGCCTACCTACGAGCAGTACTTC
-	13	many	TRBV12-3/TRBV12-4	TRBJ2-5	CASSLGPQQTQYF	TGTGCCAGCAGTTTAGGGCCCCAACAGACCCAGTACTTC
-	13	many	TRBV4-1	TRBJ1-1	CASSHQGNTEAFF	TGCGCCAGCAGCCACCAGGGAAACACTGAAGCTTTCTTT
TRBD1	13	few	TRBV4-1	TRBJ2-5	CASSEGQGETQYF	TGCGCCAGCAGCGAAGGACAGGGAGAGACCCAGTACTTC
-	13	many	TRBV4-1	TRBJ2-7	CASSPGTVYEQYF	TGCGCCAGCAGCCCGGGGACGGTCTACGAGCAGTACTTC
TRBD1	18	few	TRBV6-1	TRBJ1-6	CASSGGITPGQGNSPLHF	TGTGCCAGCAGTGGGGGGATTACACCGGGACAGGGGAATTCACCCCTCCACTTT
-	14	few	TRBV19	TRBJ1-1	CASSPAGVNTEAFF	TGTGCCAGTAGCCCCGCCGGGGTAAACACTGAAGCTTTCTTT
TRBD1	14	few	TRBV7-9	TRBJ2-7	CASSPPQGAYEQYF	TGTGCCAGCAGCCCACCGCAGGGGGCCTACGAGCAGTACTTC
TRBD1	14	few	TRBV7-2	TRBJ2-1	CASSRTGGFSEQFF	TGTGCCAGCAGCAGGACAGGGGGCTTTAGTGAGCAGTTCTTC
-	15	few	TRBV19	TRBJ1-5	CASSIWTYSNQPQHF	TGTGCCAGTAGTATTTGGACCTATAGCAATCAGCCCCAGCATTTT
-	12	-	TRBV5-4	TRBJ2-7	CASSLQDYEQYF	TGTGCCAGCAGCTTACAGGATTACGAGCAGTACTTC
-	13	many	TRBV30	TRBJ1-3	CAWREESGNTIYF	TGTGCCTGGAGGGAAGAGTCTGGAAACACCATATATTTT
TRBD2	19	many	TRBV4-1	TRBJ2-3	CASSQIRLAGGSSTDTQYF	TGCGCCAGCAGCCAAATCCGACTAGCGGGGGGCTCCAGCACAGATACGCAGTATTTT
TRBD2	19	many	TRBV7-8	TRBJ2-1	CASSLGLSSSGRLYNEQFF	TGTGCCAGCAGCTTAGGTCTCTCCTCTAGCGGGCGATTGTACAATGAGCAGTTCTTC